The 10 T cell receptor beta chains reported below all come from one sample, sequenced in a study of OX40 agonist ivuxolimab in advanced cancers. Measured with immunoSEQ multiplex PCR; TCRdb has only the in-frame clones, and not every one. The table lists tens of thousands of clones, roughly 88% of them singletons. This specimen was CD4+ or CD8+ T cells sorted from blood, taken in a trial of the OX40 agonist ivuxolimab. All receptors come from an adult with an advanced solid tumor such as melanoma, head and neck, liver or kidney cancer.

This clone has just one count. V is TRBV5-6 and J is TRBJ1-1; no reliable D call. The CDR3 runs 13 residues. Germline V gene data show CDR1 as SGHDT and CDR2 as YYEEEE. Trimming pared 0 bases from V and 1 base from J, leaving 4 bases between. CDR3 coding DNA: TGTGCCAGCAGCTTGGAACGGAACACTGAAGCTTTCTTT. This codes for CASSLERNTEAFF.

This clone came up a few times. The J gene is TRBJ1-1, the V gene TRBV30; D ambiguous. The germline gives CDR1 GTSNPN, CDR2 SVGIG (reference sequence). CDR3 length: 13 residues. V dropped 0 bases and J dropped 5 bases, with 10 bases sitting between them. For the CDR3, the DNA is TGTGCCTGGAGTGTGGAGGGAGGGACTGAAGCTTTCTTT. Residues: CAWSVEGGTEAFF.

In this sample, this clone turned up a few times. The sample has other DNA sequences that encode this CDR3 too. The chain employs TRBV6-1 and TRBJ1-3; no clear D gene. Germline values: CDR1 MNHNS, CDR2 SASEGT. Deletions cut 6 bases from V and 4 bases from J, with 4 bases between. The CDR3 spans 11 residues. The CDR3 region has the DNA TGTGCCAGCAGGGCCGGAAACACCATATATTTT. Residues: CASRAGNTIYF.

V usage is TRBV5-8 and J usage is TRBJ2-3; D gene ambiguous. The germline CDR1 and CDR2 sequences are SGHTS and YDEGEE. This CDR3 comprises 14 residues. V was trimmed by 0 bases and J by 8 bases, leaving 13 bases between them. The CDR3 here is CASSLALAQTTQYF. The CDR3 nucleotides are TGTGCCAGCAGCTTGGCCCTCGCACAGACTACGCAGTATTTT.

The genes are TRBV18 and TRBJ1-2; the D gene is possibly TRBD1 (5 bases). The CDR3 consists of 13 residues. Germline values: CDR1 KGHSH, CDR2 LQKENI. Between the trimmed V and J ends, which lost 3 bases and 7 bases, there was a span of 12 bases. The CDR3 DNA sequence: TGTGCCAGCTCACCCTTGACAGTGCCTGGCTACACCTTC. It translates to CASSPLTVPGYTF.

The chain combines TRBV19 with TRBJ1-5, with D possibly TRBD1 on 6 matching bases. The germline V gene encodes CDR1 LNHDA and CDR2 SQIVND (reference sequence). V lost 6 bases, J lost 4 bases, and 13 bases lay in between. This CDR3 is 14 amino acids long. CDR3 in DNA: TGTGCCAGTAGGGACAGAGACTCAAATCAGCCCCAGCATTTT. It yields the protein CASRDRDSNQPQHF.

The genes are TRBV21-1 and TRBJ2-1; TRBD2, the table's D call, lacks a check against the DNA. TRBV21-1 is a pseudogene segment. The CDR3 consists of 14 residues. The CDR3 region has the DNA TGTGCCAGCGGGGAGGCAGAACCGGAGAATGAGCAGTTCTTC. It translates to CASGEAEPENEQFF.

The chain recombines TRBV5-1 with TRBJ2-3; D not resolved. This CDR3 has 14 residues. Germline values: CDR1 SGHRS, CDR2 YFSETQ. CDR3 sequence reads: CASSELGGTDTQYF. The DNA of the CDR3 is TGCGCGAGCTCTGAGCTGGGCGGCACAGATACGCAGTATTTT.

J is TRBJ1-2 and V is TRBV19; D is unclear. This CDR3 region has 13 residues. V lost 3 bases and J lost 5, with 10 bases in between. Germline CDR1 reads LNHDA; CDR2 reads SQIVND (reference sequence). The CDR3: CASSIGAGYGYTF. The CDR3 nucleotides read TGTGCCAGTAGTATCGGAGCAGGTTATGGCTACACCTTC.

The V gene is TRBV5-1, the J gene TRBJ1-1; TRBD1 is a possible D gene (6 bases). Between the trimmed V and J ends, which lost 1 base and 4 bases, there was a span of 8 bases. CDR3 length equals 13 residues. The germline CDR1 and CDR2 sequences are SGHRS and YFSETQ. Here the CDR3 DNA reads TGCGCCAGCAGCTTGACAGGGCTCACTGAAGCTTTCTTT. Translation gives CASSLTGLTEAFF.